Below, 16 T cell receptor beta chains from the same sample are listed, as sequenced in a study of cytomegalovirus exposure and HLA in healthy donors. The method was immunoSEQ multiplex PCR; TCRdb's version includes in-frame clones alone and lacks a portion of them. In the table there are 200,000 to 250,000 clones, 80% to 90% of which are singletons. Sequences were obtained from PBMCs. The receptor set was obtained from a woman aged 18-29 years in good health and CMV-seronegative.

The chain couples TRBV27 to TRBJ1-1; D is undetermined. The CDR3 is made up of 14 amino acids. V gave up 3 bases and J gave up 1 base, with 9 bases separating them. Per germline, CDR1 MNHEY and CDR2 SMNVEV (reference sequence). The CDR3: CASSFRGTNTEAFF. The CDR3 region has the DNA TGTGCCAGCAGTTTCCGGGGAACGAACACTGAAGCTTTCTTT.

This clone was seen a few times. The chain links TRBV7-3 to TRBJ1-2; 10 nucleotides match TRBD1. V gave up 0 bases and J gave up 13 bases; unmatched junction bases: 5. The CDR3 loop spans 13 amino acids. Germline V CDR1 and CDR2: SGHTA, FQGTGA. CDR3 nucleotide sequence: TGTGCCAGCAGCTTAACCGGACAGGGGGTCGTCACCTTC. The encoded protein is CASSLTGQGVVTF.

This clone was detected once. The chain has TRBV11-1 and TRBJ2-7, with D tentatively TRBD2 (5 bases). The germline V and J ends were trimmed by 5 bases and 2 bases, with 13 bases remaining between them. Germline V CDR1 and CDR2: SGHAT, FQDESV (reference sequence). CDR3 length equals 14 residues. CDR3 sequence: CASSPSGVPYEQYF. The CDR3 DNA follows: TGTGCCAGCAGCCCCTCCGGGGTCCCCTACGAGCAGTACTTC. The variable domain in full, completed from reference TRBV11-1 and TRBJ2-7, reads EAEVAQSPRYKITEKSQAVAFWCDPISGHATLYWYRQILGQGPELLVQFQDESVVDDSQLPKDRFSAERLKGVDSTLKIQPAELGDSAMYLCASSPSGVPYEQYFGPGTRLTVT.

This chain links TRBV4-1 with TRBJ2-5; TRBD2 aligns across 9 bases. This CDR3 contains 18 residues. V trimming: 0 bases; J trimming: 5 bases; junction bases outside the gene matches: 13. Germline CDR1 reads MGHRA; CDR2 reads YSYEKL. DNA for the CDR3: TGCGCCAGCAGCCAAGAGGGGTGGAGTGCGGGAGGGAAGGAGACCCAGTACTTC. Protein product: CASSQEGWSAGGKETQYF.

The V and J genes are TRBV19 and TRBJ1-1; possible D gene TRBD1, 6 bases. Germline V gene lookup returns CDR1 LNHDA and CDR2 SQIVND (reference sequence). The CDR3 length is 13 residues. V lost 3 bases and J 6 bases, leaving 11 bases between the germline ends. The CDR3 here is CASSISGQSEAFF. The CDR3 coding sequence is TGTGCCAGTAGTATCTCCGGACAGTCTGAAGCTTTCTTT.

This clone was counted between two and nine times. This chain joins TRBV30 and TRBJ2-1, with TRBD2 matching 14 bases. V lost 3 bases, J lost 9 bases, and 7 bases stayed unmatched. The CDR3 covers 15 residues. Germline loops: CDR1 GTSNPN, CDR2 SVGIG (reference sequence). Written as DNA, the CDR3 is TGTGCCTGGAGGAGACTAGCGGGAGGGGAGGCTGAGCAGTTCTTC. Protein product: CAWRRLAGGEAEQFF. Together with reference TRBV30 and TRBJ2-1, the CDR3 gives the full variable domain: SQTIHQWPATLVQPVGSPLSLECTVEGTSNPNLYWYRQAAGRGLQLLFYSVGIGQISSEVPQNLSASRPQDRQFILSSKKLLLSDSGFYLCAWRRLAGGEAEQFFGPGTRLTVL.

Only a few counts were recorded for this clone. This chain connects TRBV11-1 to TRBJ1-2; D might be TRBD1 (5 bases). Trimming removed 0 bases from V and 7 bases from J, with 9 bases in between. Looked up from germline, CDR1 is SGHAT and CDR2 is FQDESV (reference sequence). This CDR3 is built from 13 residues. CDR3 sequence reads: CASSLARQSGYTF. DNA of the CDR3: TGTGCCAGCAGCTTAGCCCGACAGAGTGGCTACACCTTC. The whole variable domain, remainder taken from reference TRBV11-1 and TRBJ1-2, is EAEVAQSPRYKITEKSQAVAFWCDPISGHATLYWYRQILGQGPELLVQFQDESVVDDSQLPKDRFSAERLKGVDSTLKIQPAELGDSAMYLCASSLARQSGYTFGSGTRLTVV.

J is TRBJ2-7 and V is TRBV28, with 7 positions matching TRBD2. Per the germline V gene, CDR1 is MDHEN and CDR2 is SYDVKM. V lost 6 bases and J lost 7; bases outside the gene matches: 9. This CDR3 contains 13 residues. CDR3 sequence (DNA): TGTGCCAGCAGCCGTAGACTAGCTTGGGAGCAGTACTTC. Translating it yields CASSRRLAWEQYF.

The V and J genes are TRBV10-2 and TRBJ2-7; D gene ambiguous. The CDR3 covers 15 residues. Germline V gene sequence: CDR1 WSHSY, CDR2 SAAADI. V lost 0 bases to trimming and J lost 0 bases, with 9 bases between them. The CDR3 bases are TGCGCCAGCAGTGAGTCCGGAGAGATCTCCTACGAGCAGTACTTC. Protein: CASSESGEISYEQYF.

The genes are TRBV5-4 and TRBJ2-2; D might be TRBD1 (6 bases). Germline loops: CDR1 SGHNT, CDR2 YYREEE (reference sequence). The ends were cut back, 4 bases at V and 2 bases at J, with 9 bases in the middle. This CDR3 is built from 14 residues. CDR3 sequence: CASSNRDNTGELFF. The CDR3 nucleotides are TGTGCCAGCAGCAACAGGGATAACACCGGGGAGCTGTTTTTT.

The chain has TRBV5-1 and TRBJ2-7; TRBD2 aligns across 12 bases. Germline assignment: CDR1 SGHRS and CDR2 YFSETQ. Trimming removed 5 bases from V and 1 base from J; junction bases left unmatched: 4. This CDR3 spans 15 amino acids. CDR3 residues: CASRPGLAGSYEQYF. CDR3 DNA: TGCGCCAGCAGACCCGGACTAGCGGGGTCCTACGAGCAGTACTTC.

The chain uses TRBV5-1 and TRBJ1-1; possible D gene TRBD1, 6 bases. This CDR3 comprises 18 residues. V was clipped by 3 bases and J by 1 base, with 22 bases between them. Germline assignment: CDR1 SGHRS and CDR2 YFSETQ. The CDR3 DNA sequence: TGCGCCAGCAGCTCCGCCCTTTCAGGGACACCGGCGAACACTGAAGCTTTCTTT. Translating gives CASSSALSGTPANTEAFF. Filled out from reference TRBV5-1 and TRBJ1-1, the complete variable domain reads KAGVTQTPRYLIKTRGQQVTLSCSPISGHRSVSWYQQTPGQGLQFLFEYFSETQRNKGNFPGRFSGRQFSNSRSEMNVSTLELGDSALYLCASSSALSGTPANTEAFFGQGTRLTVV.

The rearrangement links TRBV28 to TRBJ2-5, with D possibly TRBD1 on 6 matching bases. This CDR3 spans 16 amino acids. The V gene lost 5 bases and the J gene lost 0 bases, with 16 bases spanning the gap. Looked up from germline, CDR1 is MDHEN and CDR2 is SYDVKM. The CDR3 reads CASSLPNQGYQETQYF. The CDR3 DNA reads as TGTGCCAGCAGTCTCCCCAACCAGGGGTACCAAGAGACCCAGTACTTC. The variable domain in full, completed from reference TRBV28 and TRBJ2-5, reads DVKVTQSSRYLVKRTGEKVFLECVQDMDHENMFWYRQDPGLGLRLIYFSYDVKMKEKGDIPEGYSVSREKKERFSLILESASTNQTSMYLCASSLPNQGYQETQYFGPGTRLLVL.

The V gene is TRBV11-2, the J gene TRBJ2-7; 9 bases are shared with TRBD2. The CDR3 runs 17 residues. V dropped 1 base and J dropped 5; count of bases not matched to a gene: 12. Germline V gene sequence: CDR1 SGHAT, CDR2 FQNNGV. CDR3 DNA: TGTGCCAGCAGCTTAGTGGGGGGTAGCGGGAGAAGGCACGAGCAGTACTTC. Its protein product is CASSLVGGSGRRHEQYF. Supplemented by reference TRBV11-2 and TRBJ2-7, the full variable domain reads EAGVAQSPRYKIIEKRQSVAFWCNPISGHATLYWYQQILGQGPKLLIQFQNNGVVDDSQLPKDRFSAERLKGVDSTLKIQPAKLEDSAVYLCASSLVGGSGRRHEQYFGPGTRLTVT.

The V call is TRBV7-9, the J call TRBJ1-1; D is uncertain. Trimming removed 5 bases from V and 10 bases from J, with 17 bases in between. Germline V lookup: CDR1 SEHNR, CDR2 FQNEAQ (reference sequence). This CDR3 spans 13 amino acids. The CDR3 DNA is TGTGCCAGCAGCCTCCGGGAGTTCCCTCGAGCTTTCTTT. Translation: CASSLREFPRAFF.

CDR3: CASSQQTSRSNYNEQFF. In DNA, the CDR3 is TGTGCCAGCAGTCAGCAGACTAGCCGTTCGAATTACAATGAGCAGTTCTTC. This sequence joins TRBV28 and TRBJ2-1, with TRBD2 identical over 7 bases. Germline assignment: CDR1 MDHEN and CDR2 SYDVKM. The V gene end was trimmed by 5 bases and the J gene end by 4 bases; junction bases not matched to a gene: 14. The CDR3 consists of 17 residues.